This entry is about one T cell receptor (beta chain). Its specificity is unknown. The sample belongs to a study of response to subunit inactivated influenza vaccine. TCRdb used MiXCR to reprocess the RT-PCR reads, holding one entry per CDR3 protein. The table has roughly 630,000 distinct CDR3 sequences, around 15% seen once. The CDR3 totals 14 residues. The germline V gene has CDR1 MNHEY and CDR2 SMNVEV (reference sequence). Trimming at V came to 8 bases and at J to 8 bases, leaving 8 bases not matched to a gene. The study's findings and limits: Few additional T cells are recruited per seasonal influenza vaccination, authors suggested.

The clonotype was recovered from a man in his forties or fifties who received an inactivated influenza vaccine. Specimen: PBMCs from blood, collected around 14 days before vaccination. J is TRBJ2-1 and V is TRBV27; the match to TRBD1 covers 11 bases. The CDR3 bases are TGTGCCAGCGGGCCGGGACAGGGGGTCGATGAGCAGTTCTTC. Its translation: CASGPGQGVDEQFF.